Following are 3 T cell receptor beta chains from one sample sequenced in a study of identical twins. TCRdb used MiXCR to reprocess the 5' RACE reads, holding one entry per CDR3 protein. The sample records more than 1.5 million distinct CDR3 sequences, about 32% being singletons. Sequenced material: cord blood. The receptors originated from a newborn girl in good health.

The rearrangement uses TRBV7-9 and TRBJ1-4; TRBD1 might be the D (5 bases). Germline-derived CDR1 and CDR2 are SEHNR and FQNEAQ (reference sequence). V gave up 1 base and J gave up 0 bases, with 6 bases separating them. The CDR3 runs to 15 residues. The CDR3 reads CASSLEQATNEKLFF. The CDR3 DNA reads TGTGCCAGCAGCTTAGAACAGGCAACTAATGAAAAACTGTTTTTT. The whole variable domain, filled in from reference TRBV7-9 and TRBJ1-4, reads DTGVSQNPRHKITKRGQNVTFRCDPISEHNRLYWYRQTLGQGPEFLTYFQNEAQLEKSRLLSDRFSAERPKGSFSTLEIQRTEQGDSAMYLCASSLEQATNEKLFFGSGTQLSVL.

This clonotype has just a few counts. The chain is built from TRBV10-3 and TRBJ2-7; tentative D call: TRBD2 (5 bases). V lost 8 bases to trimming and J lost 10 bases, with 15 bases between them. This CDR3 region has 11 residues. Germline-derived CDR1 and CDR2 are ENHRY and SYGVKD. The CDR3 sequence: CAIGLEEPQYF. The CDR3 DNA is TGTGCCATCGGACTCGAGGAGCCCCAGTACTTC.

The chain carries TRBV19 and TRBJ1-2; D unresolved. CDR3 length: 13 residues. Between the trimmed V and J ends, which lost 7 bases and 4 bases, there was a span of 13 bases. Germline CDR1 is LNHDA and CDR2 is SQIVND (reference sequence). DNA for the CDR3: TGTGCCAGTACCAAGACGGTCACCTATGGCTACACCTTC. Protein sequence: CASTKTVTYGYTF.